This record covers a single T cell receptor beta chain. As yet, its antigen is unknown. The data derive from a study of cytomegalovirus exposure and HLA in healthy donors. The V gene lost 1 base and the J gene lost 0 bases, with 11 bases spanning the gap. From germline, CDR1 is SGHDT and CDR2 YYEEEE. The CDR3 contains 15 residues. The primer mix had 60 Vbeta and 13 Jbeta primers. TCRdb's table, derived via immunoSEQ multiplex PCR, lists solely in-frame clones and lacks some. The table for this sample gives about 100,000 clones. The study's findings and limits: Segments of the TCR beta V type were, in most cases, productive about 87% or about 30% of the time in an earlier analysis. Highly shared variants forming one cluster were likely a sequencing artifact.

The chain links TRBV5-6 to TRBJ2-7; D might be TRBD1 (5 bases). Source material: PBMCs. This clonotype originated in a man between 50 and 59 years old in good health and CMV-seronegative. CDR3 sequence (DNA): TGTGCCAGCAGCTTGACAGGATCTCCCTCCTACGAGCAGTACTTC. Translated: CASSLTGSPSYEQYF.